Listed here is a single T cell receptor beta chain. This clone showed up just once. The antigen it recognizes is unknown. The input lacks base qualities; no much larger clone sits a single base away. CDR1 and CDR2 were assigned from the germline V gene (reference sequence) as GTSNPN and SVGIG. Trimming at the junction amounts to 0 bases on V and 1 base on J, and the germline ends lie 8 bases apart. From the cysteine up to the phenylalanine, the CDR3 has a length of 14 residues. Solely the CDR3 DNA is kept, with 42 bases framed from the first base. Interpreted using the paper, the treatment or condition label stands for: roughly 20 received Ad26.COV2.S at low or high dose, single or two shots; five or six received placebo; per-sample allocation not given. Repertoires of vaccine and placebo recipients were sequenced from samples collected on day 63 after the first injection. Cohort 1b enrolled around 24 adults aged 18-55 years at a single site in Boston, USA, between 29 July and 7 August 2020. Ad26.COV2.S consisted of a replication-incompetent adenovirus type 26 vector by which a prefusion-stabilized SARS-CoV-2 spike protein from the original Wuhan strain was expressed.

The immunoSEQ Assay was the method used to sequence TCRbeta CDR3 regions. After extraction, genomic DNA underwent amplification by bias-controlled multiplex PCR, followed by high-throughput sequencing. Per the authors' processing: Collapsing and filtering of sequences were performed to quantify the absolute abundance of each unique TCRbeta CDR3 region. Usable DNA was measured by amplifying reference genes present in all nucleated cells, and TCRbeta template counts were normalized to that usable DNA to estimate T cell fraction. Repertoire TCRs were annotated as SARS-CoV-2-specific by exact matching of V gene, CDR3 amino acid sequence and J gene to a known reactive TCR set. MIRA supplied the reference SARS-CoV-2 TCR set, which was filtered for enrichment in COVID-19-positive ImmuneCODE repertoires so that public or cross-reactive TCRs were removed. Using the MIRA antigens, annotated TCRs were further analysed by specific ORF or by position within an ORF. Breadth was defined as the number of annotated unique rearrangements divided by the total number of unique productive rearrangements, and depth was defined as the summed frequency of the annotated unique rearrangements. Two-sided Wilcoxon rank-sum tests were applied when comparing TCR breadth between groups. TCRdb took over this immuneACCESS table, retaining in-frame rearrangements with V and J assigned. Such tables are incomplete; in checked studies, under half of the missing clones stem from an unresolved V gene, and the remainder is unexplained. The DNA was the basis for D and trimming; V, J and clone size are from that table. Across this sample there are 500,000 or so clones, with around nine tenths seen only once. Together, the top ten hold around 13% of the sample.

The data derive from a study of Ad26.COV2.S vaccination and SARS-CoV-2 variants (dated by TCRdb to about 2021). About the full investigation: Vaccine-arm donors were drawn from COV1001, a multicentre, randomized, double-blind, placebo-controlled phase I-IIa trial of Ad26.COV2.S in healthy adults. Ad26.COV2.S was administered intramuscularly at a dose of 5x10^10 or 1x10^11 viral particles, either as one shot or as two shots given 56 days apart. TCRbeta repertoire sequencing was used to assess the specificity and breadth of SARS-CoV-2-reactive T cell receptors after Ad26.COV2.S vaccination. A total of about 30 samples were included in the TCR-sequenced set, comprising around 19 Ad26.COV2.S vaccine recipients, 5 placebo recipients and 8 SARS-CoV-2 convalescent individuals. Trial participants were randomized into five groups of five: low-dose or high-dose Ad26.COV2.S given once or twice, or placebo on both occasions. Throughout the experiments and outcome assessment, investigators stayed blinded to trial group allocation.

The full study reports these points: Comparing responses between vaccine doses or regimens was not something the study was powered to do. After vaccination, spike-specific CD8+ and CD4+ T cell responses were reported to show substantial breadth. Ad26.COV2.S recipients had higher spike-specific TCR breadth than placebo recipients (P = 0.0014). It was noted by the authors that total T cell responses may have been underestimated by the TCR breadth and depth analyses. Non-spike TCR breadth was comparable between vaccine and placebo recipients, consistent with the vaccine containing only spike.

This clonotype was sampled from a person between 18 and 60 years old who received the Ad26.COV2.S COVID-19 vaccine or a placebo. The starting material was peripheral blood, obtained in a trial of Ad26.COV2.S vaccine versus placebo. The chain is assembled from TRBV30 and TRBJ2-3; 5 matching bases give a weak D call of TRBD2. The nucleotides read TGTGCCTGGAGTGTCTTGCGGGGCACAGATACGCAGTATTTT. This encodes CAWSVLRGTDTQYF. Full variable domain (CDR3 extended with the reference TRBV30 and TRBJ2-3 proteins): SQTIHQWPATLVQPVGSPLSLECTVEGTSNPNLYWYRQAAGRGLQLLFYSVGIGQISSEVPQNLSASRPQDRQFILSSKKLLLSDSGFYLCAWSVLRGTDTQYFGPGTRLTVL.